This TCR beta chain was captured by sequencing in a study of persistence of HIV-infected CD4 T cells. This was the immunoSEQ version 4 assay in survey mode. Profiled with immunoSEQ multiplex PCR; TCRdb holds only in-frame clones, not every one. The sample has tens of thousands of clones, 88% seen once. Cells were stimulated nonspecifically with anti-CD3/anti-CD28 magnetic beads. Sorting of responding CD4+ T cells relied on upregulated CD40 ligand together with CD69. In regard to this clone: What it binds is unknown. The junction and the germline gene differ at one end; a read error may be behind it.

The CDR3 contains 14 residues. Germline-derived CDR1 and CDR2 are KGHSH and LQKENI. The chain is built from TRBV18 and TRBJ1-5; TRBD1 agrees at 8 bases. The sample consisted of CD4+ T cells sorted from PBMCs after approximately 20-hour stimulation, taken from a patient who received antiretroviral therapy. The receptor was derived from an adult woman with HIV who was CMV-seropositive. The CDR3 protein is CASSPAGGNQPQHF. CDR3 coding DNA: TGTGCCAGCTCACCAGCAGGGGGCAACCAGCCCCAGCATTTT. Supplemented by reference TRBV18 and TRBJ1-5, the full variable domain reads NAGVMQNPRHLVRRRGQEARLRCSPMKGHSHVYWYRQLPEEGLKFMVYLQKENIIDESGMPKERFSAEFPKEGPSILRIQQVVRGDSAAYFCASSPAGGNQPQHFGDGTRLSIL.